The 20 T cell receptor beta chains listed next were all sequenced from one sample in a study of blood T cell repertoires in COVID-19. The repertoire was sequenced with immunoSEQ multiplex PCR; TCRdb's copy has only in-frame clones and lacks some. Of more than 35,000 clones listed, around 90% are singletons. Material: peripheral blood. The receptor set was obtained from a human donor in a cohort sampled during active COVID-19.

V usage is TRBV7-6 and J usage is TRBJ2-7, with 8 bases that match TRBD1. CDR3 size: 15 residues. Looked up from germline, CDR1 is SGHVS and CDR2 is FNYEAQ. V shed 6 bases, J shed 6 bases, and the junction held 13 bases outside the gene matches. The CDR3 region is CASRKWTGSQGEQYF. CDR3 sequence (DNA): TGTGCCAGCAGGAAATGGACAGGGTCACAAGGCGAGCAGTACTTC.

CDR3 coding DNA: TGCGCCAGTAGGCCTAGACCCATTCTACAGGAGGCCAACGTCCTGACTTTC. Its protein is CASRPRPILQEANVLTF. The V gene is TRBV5-1, the J gene TRBJ2-6, with TRBD1 as a possible D gene (5 bases). The CDR3 contains 17 residues. Trimming shortened V by 8 bases and J by 6 bases, and 24 bases separated the two germline ends. Germline lookup yields CDR1 SGHRS and CDR2 YFSETQ. Looking up the rest from reference TRBV5-1 and TRBJ2-6 gives the full variable domain: KAGVTQTPRYLIKTRGQQVTLSCSPISGHRSVSWYQQTPGQGLQFLFEYFSETQRNKGNFPGRFSGRQFSNSRSEMNVSTLELGDSALYLCASRPRPILQEANVLTFGAGSRLTVL.

CDR3 residues: CASREGQGMSDTQYF. For the CDR3, the DNA is TGTGCCAGCAGAGAGGGACAGGGGATGTCAGATACGCAGTATTTT. J is TRBJ2-3 and V is TRBV27, with 10 bases identical to TRBD1. Looked up from germline, CDR1 is MNHEY and CDR2 is SMNVEV (reference sequence). The CDR3 contains 15 residues. After removal of 6 bases from V and 4 bases from J, the junction contained 7 bases not matched to a gene.

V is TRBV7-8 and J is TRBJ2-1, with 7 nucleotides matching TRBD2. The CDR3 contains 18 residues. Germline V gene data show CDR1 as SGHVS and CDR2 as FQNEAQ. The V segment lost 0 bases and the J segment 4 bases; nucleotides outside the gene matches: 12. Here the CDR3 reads CASSLAPWAGVRYNEQFF. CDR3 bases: TGTGCCAGCAGCTTAGCGCCGTGGGCGGGAGTTCGGTACAATGAGCAGTTCTTC.

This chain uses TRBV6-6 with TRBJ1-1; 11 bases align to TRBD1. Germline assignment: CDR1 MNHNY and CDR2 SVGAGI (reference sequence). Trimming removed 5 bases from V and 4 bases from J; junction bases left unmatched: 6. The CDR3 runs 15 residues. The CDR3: CASSTPGQGATEAFF. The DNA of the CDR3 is TGTGCCAGCAGTACCCCCGGACAGGGGGCCACTGAAGCTTTCTTT.

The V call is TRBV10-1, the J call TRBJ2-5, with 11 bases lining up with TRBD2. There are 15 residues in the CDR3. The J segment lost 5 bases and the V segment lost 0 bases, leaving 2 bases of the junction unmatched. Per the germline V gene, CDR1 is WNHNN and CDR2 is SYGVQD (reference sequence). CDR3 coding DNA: TGCGCCAGCAGTGAGTCCACTAGCGGGAGTGAGACCCAGTACTTC. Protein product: CASSESTSGSETQYF.

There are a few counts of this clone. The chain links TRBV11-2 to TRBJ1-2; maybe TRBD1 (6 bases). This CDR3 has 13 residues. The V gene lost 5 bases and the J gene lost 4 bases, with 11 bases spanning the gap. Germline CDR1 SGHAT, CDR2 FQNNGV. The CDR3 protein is CASSPGQFYGYTF. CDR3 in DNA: TGTGCCAGCAGCCCTGGACAGTTCTATGGCTACACCTTC.

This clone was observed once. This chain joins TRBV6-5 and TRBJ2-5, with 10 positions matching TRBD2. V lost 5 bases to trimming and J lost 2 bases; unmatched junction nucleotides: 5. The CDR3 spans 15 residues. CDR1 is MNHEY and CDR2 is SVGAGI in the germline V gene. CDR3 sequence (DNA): TGTGCCAGCAGTCTCGGACTAGCGGAGCAAGAGACCCAGTACTTC. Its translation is CASSLGLAEQETQYF.

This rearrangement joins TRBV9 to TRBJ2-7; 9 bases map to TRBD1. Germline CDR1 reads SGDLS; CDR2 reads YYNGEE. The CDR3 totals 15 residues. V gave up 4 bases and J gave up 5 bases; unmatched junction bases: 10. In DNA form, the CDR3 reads TGTGCCAGCAGCCCAACAGGGGGCCCAGGACACGAGCAGTACTTC. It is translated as CASSPTGGPGHEQYF.

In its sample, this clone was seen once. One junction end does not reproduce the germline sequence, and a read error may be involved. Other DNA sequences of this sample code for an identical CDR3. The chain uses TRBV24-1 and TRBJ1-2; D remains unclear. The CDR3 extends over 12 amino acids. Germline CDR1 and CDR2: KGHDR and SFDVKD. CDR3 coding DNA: TGTGCCACTAGTGATCCCACAGATGGCTACACCTTC. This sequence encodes CATSDPTDGYTF.

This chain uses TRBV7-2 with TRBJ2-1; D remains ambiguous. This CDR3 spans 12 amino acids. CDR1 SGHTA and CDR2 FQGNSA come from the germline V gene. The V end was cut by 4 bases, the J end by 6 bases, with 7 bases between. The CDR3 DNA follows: TGTGCCAGCAGCTCCAGAGGCAATGAGCAGTTCTTC. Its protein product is CASSSRGNEQFF.

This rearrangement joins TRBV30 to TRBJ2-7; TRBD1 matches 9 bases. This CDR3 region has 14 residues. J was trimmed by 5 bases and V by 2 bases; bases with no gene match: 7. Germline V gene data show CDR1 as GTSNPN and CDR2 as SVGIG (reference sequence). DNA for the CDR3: TGTGCCTGGAGTAGCGGACAGGGGAGCGACGAGCAGTACTTC. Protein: CAWSSGQGSDEQYF.

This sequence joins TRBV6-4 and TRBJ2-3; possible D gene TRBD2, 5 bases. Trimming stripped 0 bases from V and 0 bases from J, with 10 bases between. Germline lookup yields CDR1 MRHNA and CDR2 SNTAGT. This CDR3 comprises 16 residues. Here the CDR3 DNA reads TGTGCCAGCAGTGACTCGTCTAGCTCTAGCACAGATACGCAGTATTTT. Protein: CASSDSSSSSTDTQYF.

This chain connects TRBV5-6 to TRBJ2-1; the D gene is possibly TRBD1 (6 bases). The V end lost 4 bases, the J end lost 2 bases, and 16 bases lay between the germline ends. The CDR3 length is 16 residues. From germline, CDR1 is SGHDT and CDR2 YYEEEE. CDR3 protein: CASSLDSGATYNEQFF. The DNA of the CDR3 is TGTGCCAGCAGCCTGGATTCAGGGGCTACCTACAATGAGCAGTTCTTC.

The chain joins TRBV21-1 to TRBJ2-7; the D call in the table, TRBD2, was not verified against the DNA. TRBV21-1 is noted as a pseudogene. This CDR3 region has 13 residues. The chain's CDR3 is CASSKLLASEQYF. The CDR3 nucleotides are TGTGCCAGCAGCAAACTACTAGCGAGCGAGCAGTACTTC.

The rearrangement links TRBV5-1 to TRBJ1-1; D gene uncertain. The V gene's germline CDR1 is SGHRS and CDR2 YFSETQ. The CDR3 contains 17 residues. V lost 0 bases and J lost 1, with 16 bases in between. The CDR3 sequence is CASSLVRSGSGNTEAFF. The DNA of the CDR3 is TGCGCCAGCAGCTTGGTCCGGTCCGGTAGCGGGAACACTGAAGCTTTCTTT.

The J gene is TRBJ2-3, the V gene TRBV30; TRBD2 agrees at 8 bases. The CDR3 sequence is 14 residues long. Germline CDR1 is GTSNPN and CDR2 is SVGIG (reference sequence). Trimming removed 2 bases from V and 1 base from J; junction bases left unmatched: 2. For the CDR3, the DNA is TGTGCCTGGAGTCAAGCGGGAGGCACAGATACGCAGTATTTT. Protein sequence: CAWSQAGGTDTQYF.

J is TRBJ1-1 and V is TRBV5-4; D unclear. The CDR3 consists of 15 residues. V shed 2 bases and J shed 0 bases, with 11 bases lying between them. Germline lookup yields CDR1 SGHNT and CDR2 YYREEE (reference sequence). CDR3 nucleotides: TGTGCCAGCAGCTTTCCGCGGTCTATGAACACTGAAGCTTTCTTT. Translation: CASSFPRSMNTEAFF.

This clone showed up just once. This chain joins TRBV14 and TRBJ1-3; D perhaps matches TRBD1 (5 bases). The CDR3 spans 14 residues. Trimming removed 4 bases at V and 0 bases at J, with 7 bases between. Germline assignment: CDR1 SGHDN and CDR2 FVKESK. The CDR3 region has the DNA TGTGCCAGCAGCCCACAGGCCTCTGGAAACACCATATATTTT. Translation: CASSPQASGNTIYF.

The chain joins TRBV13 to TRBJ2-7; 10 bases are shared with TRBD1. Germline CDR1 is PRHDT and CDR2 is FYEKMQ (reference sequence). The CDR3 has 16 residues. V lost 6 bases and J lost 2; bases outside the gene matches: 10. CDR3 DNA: TGTGCCAGCAGGCGGACAGGGGGTTCGACCCCCTACGAGCAGTACTTC. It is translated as CASRRTGGSTPYEQYF.